This T cell receptor beta chain was identified in a study of blood T cell repertoires in COVID-19 (dated by TCRdb to about 2020). Notes on the research overall: Collaborator samples came from the United States, Italy and Spain and covered acute and convalescent phases of COVID-19. The repertoires were made available in a free public database intended to serve as a resource for research on the immune response to SARS-CoV-2. The material from the prospective study consisted of cDNA or gDNA derived from T cells, B-cell-depleted T cells, or PBMCs. Nearly every sample came with metadata listing a de-identified subject ID, COVID-19 status, age in years and sex. The dataset comprised deeply sampled blood TCRbeta repertoires from subjects exposed to, actively infected with, or recovered from COVID-19. Where available, HLA class I and class II types were obtained from metadata supplied by the sample provider rather than from assay-based typing. Samples were obtained from the ongoing ImmuneRACE study (first 160 participants) and from 950 to 1,500 subjects provided by 6 global collaborators.

This clone was detected only a few times. Which antigen it targets is not known. The record has no base qualities; no much larger clone is one base away. The investigation overall reported the following: The quantity of clinical and demographic metadata differed by source and by participant and was supplied without curation.

TCRbeta CDR3 regions were amplified from genomic DNA by means of the immunoSEQ Assay, a bias-controlled multiplex PCR. In the source study's methods: Nucleated cell counts per sample were estimated from amplification of reference gene primers within the assay. To quantify the absolute abundance of each unique TCRbeta CDR3 rearrangement, sequence reads were collapsed and filtered. For each sample, productive Simpson clonality was calculated by taking the square root of Simpson's diversity index across productive rearrangements. Sourced from immuneACCESS, this table was stored by TCRdb with only in-frame sequences that have V and J called. A share of the clones is absent; for the studies checked, an unresolved V gene accounts for under half, and the remainder has no known explanation. V, J and clone size are taken as reported in that table, and D and trimming were inferred from the DNA itself. This sample comprises roughly 200,000 clones, roughly 75% of them detected only once. The ten largest clones represent approximately 6% of the sample.

Collaborating institutions collected whole blood in K2EDTA tubes following their own protocols. Collaborator samples were shipped for TCRbeta analysis as frozen whole blood, isolated PBMCs, or DNA extracted from either sample type. The source material was peripheral blood. The receptor was isolated from a woman aged 70-85 years with acute or convalescent COVID-19.

The DNA sequence is as follows: TGCGCCAGCAGCTCGGGACTAGCGGGAGGGGTTGAGCAGTTCTTC. This sequence encodes CASSSGLAGGVEQFF. The chain was built from TRBV5-1 and TRBJ2-1, with 16 junctional bases fitting TRBD2. The germline V gene sets CDR1 to SGHRS and CDR2 to YFSETQ. V loses 3 bases at its end and J loses 9 bases; junction bases beyond the gene matches: 3. The CDR3 contains 15 residues, cysteine and phenylalanine counted. This entry keeps only the CDR3 DNA: 45 bases, framed from base 1.